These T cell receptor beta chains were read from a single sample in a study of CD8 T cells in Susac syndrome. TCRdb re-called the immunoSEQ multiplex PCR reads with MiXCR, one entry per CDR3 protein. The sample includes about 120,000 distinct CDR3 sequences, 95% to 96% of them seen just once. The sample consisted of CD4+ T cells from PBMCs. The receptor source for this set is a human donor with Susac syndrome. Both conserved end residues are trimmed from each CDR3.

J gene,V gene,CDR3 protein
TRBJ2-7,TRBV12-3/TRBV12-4,ASSMIASYEQY
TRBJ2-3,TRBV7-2,ASSAELTTQY
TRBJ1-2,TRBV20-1,SARWGPTGGYT
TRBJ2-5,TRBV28,ASSLSVETQY
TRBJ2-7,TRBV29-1,SVPGTESSYEQY
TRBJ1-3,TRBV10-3,AISEFPTASGNTIY
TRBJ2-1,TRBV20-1,SARDGTSGGYNEQF
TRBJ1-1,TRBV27,ASSLGGGGTEAF
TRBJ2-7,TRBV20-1,SALLGRGARGYEQY
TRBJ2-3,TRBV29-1,SVEGTTDTQY
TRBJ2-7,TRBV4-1,ASSPSEGGRSYEQY
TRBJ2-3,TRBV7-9,ASSLPYRGGDTQY
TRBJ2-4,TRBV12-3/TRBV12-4,ASSSWQKLAKNIQY
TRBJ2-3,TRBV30,AWDVRGRATDTQY
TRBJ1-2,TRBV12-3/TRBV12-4,ASSLDSIYGYT
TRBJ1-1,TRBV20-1,SAHDRRNTEAF
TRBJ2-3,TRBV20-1,SASTSGKSDTQY
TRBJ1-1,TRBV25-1,ASSIGTGYGEAF
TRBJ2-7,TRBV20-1,SAQGWSSYEQY
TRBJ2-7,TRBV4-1,ASSQGPGDTYEQY
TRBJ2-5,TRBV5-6,ASSTWGAGGETQY
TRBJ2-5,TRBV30,AWMVKTGTKETQY
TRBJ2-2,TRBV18,ASSPYSGTGNTGELF
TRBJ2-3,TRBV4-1,ASSQGTSTDTQY
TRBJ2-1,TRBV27,ASSSHISSYNEQF
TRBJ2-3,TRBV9,ASSERGLAGGLSTDTQY
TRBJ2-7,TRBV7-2,ASSMRGGVGGFNEQY
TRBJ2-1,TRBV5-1,ASSLTRQVRASGRSRDEQF
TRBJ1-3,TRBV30,AWSRNRTPVHSGNTIY
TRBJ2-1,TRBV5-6,ASSFVLAGLAEQF
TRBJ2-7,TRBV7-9,ASSPAGTGSYEQY
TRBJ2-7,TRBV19,ASSPEIGRASHEQY
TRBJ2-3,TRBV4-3,ASSPLAGAPITDTQY
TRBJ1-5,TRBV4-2,ASSQDRGEPQH
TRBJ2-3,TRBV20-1,SARTSVPDTQY
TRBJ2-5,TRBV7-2,ASSRTGQETQY
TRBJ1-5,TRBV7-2,ASSQQGASQPQH
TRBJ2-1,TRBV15,ATSRVWEGSYNEQF
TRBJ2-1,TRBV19,ASGMYNEQF
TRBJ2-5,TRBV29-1,SVYQETQY
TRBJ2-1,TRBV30,AWEVGVNSYNEQF
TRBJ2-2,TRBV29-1,SVVYPGRLSGELF
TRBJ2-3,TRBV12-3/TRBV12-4,ASSPMTSETQY
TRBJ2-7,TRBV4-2,ASSQAGQGVNYEQY
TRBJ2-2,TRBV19,ASKGKGGIMPGELF
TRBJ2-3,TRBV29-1,SGVTDTQY
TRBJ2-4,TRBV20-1,SARTPDSLKNIQY
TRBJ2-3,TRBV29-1,SVERGTPGADTQY
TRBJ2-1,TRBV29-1,SVARGLAPETPRF
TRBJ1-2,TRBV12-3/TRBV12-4,ASSPAGADGYT